Each of the 21 T cell receptor beta chains below was sequenced from the same sample in a study of shared clonotypes between healthy human individuals. The method was immunoSEQ multiplex PCR; TCRdb's version includes in-frame clones alone and lacks a portion of them. The sample has roughly 810,000 clones, just over 95% seen once. The naive CD8 subset, CD45RO-negative cells positively selected for CCR7, excluded terminally differentiated effector memory CD45RA+ cells. Specimen: naive CD8+ T cells sorted from blood. These receptors were taken from a man younger than 45 in good health.

This chain links TRBV27 with TRBJ2-3; D might be TRBD2 (5 bases). The V gene lost 3 bases and the J gene lost 4 bases, with 17 bases spanning the gap. The CDR3 runs to 16 residues. Germline V gives CDR1 MNHEY, CDR2 SMNVEV (reference sequence). This CDR3 reads CASSFSSSPTPDTQYF. CDR3 nucleotides: TGTGCCAGCAGTTTTAGCTCTAGCCCCACCCCAGATACGCAGTATTTT.

The chain links TRBV10-3 to TRBJ2-1, with TRBD2 matching 14 bases. Looked up from germline, CDR1 is ENHRY and CDR2 is SYGVKD. The junction had 6 bases not matched to a gene; V was cut back by 5 bases and J by 0 bases. The length of the CDR3 is 18 residues. As DNA, the CDR3 is TGTGCCATCAGTCCCGGACTAGCGGGAGGCAACTCCTACAATGAGCAGTTCTTC. As protein: CAISPGLAGGNSYNEQFF.

Comments on this clone: Different DNA sequences within this sample yield the same CDR3. This chain uses TRBV27 with TRBJ2-1; a weak D match, TRBD2 (5 bases). CDR1 MNHEY and CDR2 SMNVEV come from the germline V gene (reference sequence). The CDR3 totals 13 residues. V was cut by 0 bases and J by 7 bases, with 7 bases left in between. The CDR3 loop reads CASSLSGVNEQFF. The CDR3 bases are TGTGCCAGCAGTTTATCCGGGGTGAATGAGCAGTTCTTC.

The chain has TRBV27 and TRBJ2-2, with D perhaps matching TRBD1 or TRBD2 (5 bases each). V lost 3 bases to trimming and J lost 4 bases, with 18 bases between them. There are 17 residues in the CDR3. In germline, CDR1 is MNHEY, CDR2 SMNVEV (reference sequence). The CDR3 loop is CASSLWFGGAGTGELFF. The CDR3 DNA follows: TGTGCCAGCAGTTTGTGGTTTGGGGGTGCGGGCACCGGGGAGCTGTTTTTT.

This chain joins TRBV4-1 and TRBJ2-1, with 9 bases lining up with TRBD2. Germline V gives CDR1 MGHRA, CDR2 YSYEKL. V dropped 5 bases and J dropped 9; count of bases not matched to a gene: 17. The CDR3 runs 17 residues. CDR3 residues: CASSTAPGAGGSGEQFF. The CDR3, as DNA: TGCGCCAGCAGCACCGCACCGGGGGCGGGAGGGAGTGGTGAGCAGTTCTTC.

The J gene is TRBJ2-2, the V gene TRBV9; 7 bases map to TRBD2. V lost 6 bases, J lost 7 bases, and 9 bases stayed unmatched. Germline CDR1 SGDLS, CDR2 YYNGEE. There are 14 residues in the CDR3. CDR3 DNA sequence: TGTGCCAGCAAGGAGGGAGGGCCGCACGGGGAGCTGTTTTTT. Amino acid sequence: CASKEGGPHGELFF.

This chain joins TRBV9 and TRBJ2-7; 7 bases are a match to TRBD1. Losses at the gene ends were 0 bases for V and 5 bases for J; bases not matched to a gene: 5. The CDR3 covers 14 residues. Germline CDR1 and CDR2: SGDLS and YYNGEE. In DNA form, the CDR3 reads TGTGCCAGCAGCGTAGAGGGGGCGACGCACGAGCAGTACTTC. Protein sequence: CASSVEGATHEQYF. The full variable domain, completed using reference TRBV9 and TRBJ2-7, is DSGVTQTPKHLITATGQRVTLRCSPRSGDLSVYWYQQSLDQGLQFLIQYYNGEERAKGNILERFSAQQFPDLHSELNLSSLELGDSALYFCASSVEGATHEQYFGPGTRLTVT.

This chain links TRBV19 with TRBJ2-7, with a weak D call TRBD2 (5 bases). Per germline, CDR1 LNHDA and CDR2 SQIVND (reference sequence). CDR3 length: 15 amino acids. Deletions cut 1 base from V and 7 bases from J, with 17 bases between. The CDR3 protein is CASSIGGYPTGEQYF. CDR3 DNA sequence: TGTGCCAGTAGTATAGGAGGTTACCCTACGGGAGAGCAGTACTTC.

DNA for the CDR3: TGTGCCAGCAGCCCTTCAACGGCGGGACGGGAGCAGTTCTTC. This translates into CASSPSTAGREQFF. J is TRBJ2-1 and V is TRBV5-5; D perhaps matches TRBD2 (6 bases). Germline V lookup: CDR1 SGHKS, CDR2 YYEKEE (reference sequence). The germline V and J ends were trimmed by 4 bases and 10 bases, with 18 bases remaining between them. The CDR3 is 14 residues long.

J is TRBJ2-1 and V is TRBV7-6, with TRBD1 matching over 9 bases. The V segment lost 6 bases and the J segment 4 bases; nucleotides outside the gene matches: 7. From germline, CDR1 is SGHVS and CDR2 FNYEAQ. The CDR3 loop spans 15 amino acids. CDR3 DNA sequence: TGTGCCAGCAGGCGAGGGACAGGGATATACAATGAGCAGTTCTTC. The encoded protein is CASRRGTGIYNEQFF.

V is TRBV27 and J is TRBJ2-7; D possibly corresponds to TRBD1 (6 bases). V lost 2 bases to trimming and J lost 6 bases, with 14 bases between them. Germline V CDR1 and CDR2: MNHEY, SMNVEV (reference sequence). This CDR3 comprises 14 residues. For the CDR3, the DNA is TGTGCCAGCAGTTTAACAGGGATCTCCGTCGAGCAGTACTTC. Residues: CASSLTGISVEQYF.

J is TRBJ1-1 and V is TRBV4-1; D is possibly TRBD1 (5 bases). The CDR3 is 11 amino acids. Trimming took off 5 bases at V and 5 bases at J, with 6 bases between the two ends. Germline values: CDR1 MGHRA, CDR2 YSYEKL. CDR3 nucleotide sequence: TGCGCCAGCAGCTGGGGGACTGAAGCTTTCTTT. Its protein is CASSWGTEAFF.

The chain couples TRBV27 to TRBJ2-7; 8 nucleotides agree with TRBD1. J gave up 0 bases and V 3 bases, and 4 bases lay outside the gene matches. This CDR3 spans 15 amino acids. Germline V lookup: CDR1 MNHEY, CDR2 SMNVEV (reference sequence). Here the CDR3 DNA reads TGTGCCAGCAGTTTCGGGACAGGCATCTCCTACGAGCAGTACTTC. It is translated as CASSFGTGISYEQYF.

The chain couples TRBV7-9 to TRBJ1-2, with 7 bases lining up with TRBD1. This CDR3 has 15 residues. The junction had 12 bases not matched to a gene; V was cut back by 6 bases and J by 5 bases. Germline V gene data show CDR1 as SEHNR and CDR2 as FQNEAQ (reference sequence). The CDR3 here is CASSYRDSGLYGYTF. The CDR3 nucleotides read TGTGCCAGCAGTTACCGGGACAGCGGTTTATATGGCTACACCTTC.

The V call is TRBV29-1, the J call TRBJ1-4, with D possibly matching TRBD1 (5 bases). Per the germline V gene, CDR1 is SQVTM and CDR2 is ANQGSEA. This CDR3 has 14 residues. Trimming stripped 2 bases from V and 5 bases from J, with 12 bases between. In DNA form, the CDR3 reads TGCAGCGTTGAATCCGGGGGATCGAATGAAAAACTGTTTTTT. As protein: CSVESGGSNEKLFF.

On this clone: Different DNA sequences within this sample yield the same CDR3. The chain combines TRBV9 with TRBJ2-7; TRBD1 aligns across 9 bases. The junction had 5 bases not matched to a gene; V was cut back by 2 bases and J by 2 bases. The CDR3 covers 15 residues. Germline CDR1 and CDR2: SGDLS and YYNGEE. The CDR3 loop is CASSVSGTGTYEQYF. CDR3 sequence (DNA): TGTGCCAGCAGCGTTTCCGGGACAGGGACCTACGAGCAGTACTTC.

This clone was recorded once. The chain is built from TRBV5-8 and TRBJ1-1, with 7 bases lining up with TRBD1. J lost 4 bases, V lost 0 bases, and 6 bases had no gene match. Looked up from germline, CDR1 is SGHTS and CDR2 is YDEGEE. The CDR3 totals 15 residues. The CDR3 DNA reads TGTGCCAGCAGCTTGGCTAGGGGGCGCGGCACTGAAGCTTTCTTT. It encodes CASSLARGRGTEAFF.

V gene TRBV7-9 combines with J gene TRBJ2-5; D uncertain. Germline V CDR1 and CDR2: SEHNR, FQNEAQ (reference sequence). The CDR3 has 13 amino acids. V lost 2 bases to trimming and J lost 3 bases, with 7 bases between them. CDR3 loop: CASSLSAKETQYF. DNA of the CDR3: TGTGCCAGCAGCTTATCAGCCAAAGAGACCCAGTACTTC.

The chain links TRBV28 to TRBJ2-7; 7 bases map to TRBD2. With 4 bases clipped from V and 2 bases from J, the junction kept 17 bases outside the gene matches. Germline CDR1 is MDHEN and CDR2 is SYDVKM. The CDR3 extends over 18 amino acids. The CDR3 reads CASSSPKPLAARTYEQYF. The CDR3 DNA is TGTGCCAGCAGTTCCCCTAAACCCCTAGCGGCGAGGACCTACGAGCAGTACTTC.

The genes are TRBV29-1 and TRBJ1-2; D call uncertain. This CDR3 contains 14 residues. In germline, CDR1 is SQVTM, CDR2 ANQGSEA. Trimming pared 3 bases from V and 6 bases from J, leaving 17 bases between. As DNA, the CDR3 is TGCAGCGTTGAGGACCTTCAAGGTCTAGATGGCTACACCTTC. Translated, it gives CSVEDLQGLDGYTF.

The J gene is TRBJ2-7, the V gene TRBV7-9; 7 bases map to TRBD2. The CDR3 is made up of 19 amino acids. Germline V gene data show CDR1 as SEHNR and CDR2 as FQNEAQ (reference sequence). The junction had 22 bases not matched to a gene; V was cut back by 7 bases and J by 1 base. The CDR3 DNA reads TGTGCCAGCACCTCGACAACCGCGGCTAATGGGGGAGGGTCCTACGAGCAGTACTTC. Protein product: CASTSTTAANGGGSYEQYF.